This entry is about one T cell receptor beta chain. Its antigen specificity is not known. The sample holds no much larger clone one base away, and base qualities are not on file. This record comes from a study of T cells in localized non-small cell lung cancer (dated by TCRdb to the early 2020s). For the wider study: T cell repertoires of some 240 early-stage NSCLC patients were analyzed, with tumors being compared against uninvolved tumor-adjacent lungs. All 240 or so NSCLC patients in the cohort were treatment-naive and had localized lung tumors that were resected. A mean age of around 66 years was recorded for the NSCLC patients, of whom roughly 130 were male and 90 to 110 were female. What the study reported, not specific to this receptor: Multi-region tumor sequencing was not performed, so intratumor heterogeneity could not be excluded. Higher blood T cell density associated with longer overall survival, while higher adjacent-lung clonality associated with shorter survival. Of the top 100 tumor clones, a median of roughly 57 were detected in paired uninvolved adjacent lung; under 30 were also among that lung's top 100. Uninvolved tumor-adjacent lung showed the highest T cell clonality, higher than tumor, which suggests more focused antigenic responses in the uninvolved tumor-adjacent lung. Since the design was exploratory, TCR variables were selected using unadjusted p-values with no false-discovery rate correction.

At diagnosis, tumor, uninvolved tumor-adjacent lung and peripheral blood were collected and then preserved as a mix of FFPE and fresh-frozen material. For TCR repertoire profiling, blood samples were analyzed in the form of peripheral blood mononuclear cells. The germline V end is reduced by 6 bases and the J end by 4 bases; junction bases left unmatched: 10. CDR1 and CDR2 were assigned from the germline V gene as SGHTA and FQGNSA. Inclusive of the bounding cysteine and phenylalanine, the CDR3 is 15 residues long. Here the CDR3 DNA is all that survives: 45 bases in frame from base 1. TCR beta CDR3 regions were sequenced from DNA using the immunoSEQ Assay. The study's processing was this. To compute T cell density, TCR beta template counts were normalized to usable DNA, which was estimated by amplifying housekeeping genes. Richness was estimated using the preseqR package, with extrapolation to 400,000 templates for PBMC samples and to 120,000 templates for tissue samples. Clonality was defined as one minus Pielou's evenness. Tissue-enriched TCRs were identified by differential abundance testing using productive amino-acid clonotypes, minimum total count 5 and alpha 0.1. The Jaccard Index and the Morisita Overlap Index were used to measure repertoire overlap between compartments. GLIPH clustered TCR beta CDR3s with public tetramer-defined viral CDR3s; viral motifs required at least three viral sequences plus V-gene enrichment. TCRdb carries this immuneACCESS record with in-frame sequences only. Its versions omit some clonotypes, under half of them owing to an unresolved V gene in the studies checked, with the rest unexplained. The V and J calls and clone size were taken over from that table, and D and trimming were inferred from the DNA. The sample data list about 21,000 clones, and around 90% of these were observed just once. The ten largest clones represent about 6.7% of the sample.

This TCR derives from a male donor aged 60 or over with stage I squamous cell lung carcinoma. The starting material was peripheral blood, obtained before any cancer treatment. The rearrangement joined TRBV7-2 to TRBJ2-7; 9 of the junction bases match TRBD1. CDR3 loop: CASSLRGQGGYEQYF. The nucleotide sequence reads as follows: TGTGCCAGCAGTCTCCGGGGACAGGGAGGTTACGAGCAGTACTTC.